This TCR beta chain is drawn from a study of T cells in Graves' hyperthyroidism and ophthalmopathy. Overall study findings and caveats: Blood also showed most of the thyroid clonotypes that were expanded above 0.001. Ophthalmopathy prediction by the model preceded onset by a median 6.5 months.

The CDR3 spans 15 residues. Germline V gives CDR1 SEHNR, CDR2 FQNEAQ (reference sequence). V lost 5 bases and J lost 8; bases outside the gene matches: 6. Template material for amplifying TCR beta CDR3 regions consisted of RNA transcripts. The HTBI primer set served for first-round RT-PCR of the TCR CDR3. TCRdb passed the multiplex PCR reads through MiXCR, listing each CDR3 protein once. The sample has some 270,000 distinct CDR3 sequences; about an eighth are singletons. This clonotype came up many times. Its antigen is still unknown. Uncontrolled infections, other autoimmune diseases, pregnancy or lactation led to exclusion of patients. Together with thyroid ultrasound, orbital computed tomography, serum thyroxine and TRAb, clinical symptoms were used for diagnoses.

The sequenced sample consisted of blood. The J gene is TRBJ2-1, the V gene TRBV7-9; the match to TRBD2 covers 13 bases. The TCR sequence derives from a woman in her 30s with Graves' hyperthyroidism that later progressed to Graves' ophthalmopathy. The CDR3 DNA sequence: TGTGCCAGCAGCCCTGGACTAGCGGGAGCAGATGAGCAGTTCTTC. Translated, it gives CASSPGLAGADEQFF.